The 32 T cell receptor beta chains presented below share a single source sample, sequenced in a study of cytomegalovirus exposure and HLA in healthy donors. This PCR relied on a set of 60 Vbeta primers and 13 Jbeta primers. The assay was immunoSEQ multiplex PCR, and TCRdb's table has in-frame clones only and misses some. The data contain 100,000 to 150,000 clones, approximately 80% of them singletons. Sequencing used PBMCs. These receptors all stem from a woman aged 40 to 49 in good health and CMV-seropositive.

The chain has TRBV15 and TRBJ1-2; no clear D. This CDR3 region has 15 residues. CDR1 is LNHNV, CDR2 YYDKDF, per germline (reference sequence). The germline V and J ends were trimmed by 0 bases and 4 bases, with 12 bases remaining between them. CDR3 DNA sequence: TGTGCCACCAGCAGAGATAACAGCAGGCTCTATGGCTACACCTTC. Amino acid sequence: CATSRDNSRLYGYTF.

This chain connects TRBV7-8 to TRBJ1-4, with unresolved D. V lost 4 bases and J 8 bases, leaving 17 bases between the germline ends. The germline V gene encodes CDR1 SGHVS and CDR2 FQNEAQ. There are 15 residues in the CDR3. Here the CDR3 reads CASSSSGGELEKLFF. The CDR3 region has the DNA TGTGCCAGCAGCTCGAGTGGAGGAGAATTAGAAAAACTGTTTTTT.

The rearrangement links TRBV25-1 to TRBJ1-2, with no clear D. Trimming shortened V by 4 bases and J by 2 bases, and 11 bases separated the two germline ends. The CDR3 contains 14 residues. In germline, CDR1 is MGHDK, CDR2 SYGVNS. The CDR3, as DNA: TGTGCCAGCAGTGTCCCCACAAAGAACTATGGCTACACCTTC. Translation: CASSVPTKNYGYTF.

Written as DNA, the CDR3 is TGTGCCAGCAGTGATGGACAGGCCTATGGCTACACCTTC. Its protein product is CASSDGQAYGYTF. The chain combines TRBV6-1 with TRBJ1-2; 7 bases fit TRBD1. This CDR3 has 13 residues. CDR1 and CDR2 from the germline V gene are MNHNS and SASEGT. J gave up 4 bases and V 3 bases, and 2 bases lay outside the gene matches.

The chain links TRBV5-1 to TRBJ2-7; no clear D. In germline, CDR1 is SGHRS, CDR2 YFSETQ. The CDR3 has 15 amino acids. V was trimmed by 0 bases and J by 3 bases, leaving 13 bases between them. Here the CDR3 DNA reads TGCGCCAGCAGCTTGGGTGTGGGCTTTAGCTACGAGCAGTACTTC. Its translation: CASSLGVGFSYEQYF.

The chain couples TRBV27 to TRBJ1-1, with 7 bases fitting TRBD1. The length of the CDR3 is 14 residues. After removal of 6 bases from V and 4 bases from J, the junction contained 8 bases not matched to a gene. Germline assignment: CDR1 MNHEY and CDR2 SMNVEV (reference sequence). CDR3 nucleotides: TGTGCCAGCAGCAGGGACAGTAAAGCCACTGAAGCTTTCTTT. Translated, it gives CASSRDSKATEAFF.

As DNA, the CDR3 is TGTGCCAGCAGTGAATCAGGAGGGAGGTCGGATACGCAGTATTTT. As protein: CASSESGGRSDTQYF. The chain uses TRBV6-1 and TRBJ2-3, with D possibly matching TRBD2 (6 bases). This CDR3 has 15 residues. Between the trimmed V and J ends, which lost 2 bases and 6 bases, there was a span of 15 bases. CDR1 and CDR2 (germline): MNHNS, SASEGT.

This chain connects TRBV2 to TRBJ2-7, with D possibly TRBD1 on 6 matching bases. Germline V gene sequence: CDR1 SNHLY, CDR2 FYNNEI. This CDR3 comprises 16 residues. The germline V and J ends were trimmed by 8 bases and 0 bases, with 20 bases remaining between them. The CDR3 region is CASGGPRQGLSYEQYF. CDR3 DNA sequence: TGTGCCAGCGGGGGACCGCGGCAGGGGCTCTCCTACGAGCAGTACTTC.

This clone was picked up a small number of times. V is TRBV5-1 and J is TRBJ1-4; the D gene is possibly TRBD1 (5 bases). Germline-derived CDR1 and CDR2 are SGHRS and YFSETQ. The germline V and J ends were trimmed by 3 bases and 6 bases, with 12 bases remaining between them. The CDR3 is made up of 14 amino acids. CDR3 sequence reads: CASSWSGGDEKLFF. The CDR3 region has the DNA TGCGCCAGCAGCTGGAGTGGGGGGGATGAAAAACTGTTTTTT.

V gene TRBV2 combines with J gene TRBJ1-2; TRBD1 aligns across 10 bases. The trim removed 11 bases at V and 6 bases at J, leaving 6 bases unmatched. Germline assignment: CDR1 SNHLY and CDR2 FYNNEI. This CDR3 region has 12 residues. CDR3: CAPLGQGNGYTF. CDR3 nucleotides: TGTGCCCCCCTGGGACAGGGGAATGGCTACACCTTC.

The rearrangement joins TRBV5-1 to TRBJ2-2; TRBD2 aligns across 9 bases. CDR1 and CDR2 (germline): SGHRS, YFSETQ. The CDR3 sequence is 15 residues long. The V gene end was trimmed by 0 bases and the J gene end by 8 bases; junction bases not matched to a gene: 5. CDR3 nucleotide sequence: TGCGCCAGCAGCTTGGGCAGCGGGAGGTCGGGGGAGCTGTTTTTT. This sequence encodes CASSLGSGRSGELFF.

This rearrangement joins TRBV27 to TRBJ1-5; the match to TRBD1 covers 7 bases. This CDR3 comprises 14 residues. The germline V gene encodes CDR1 MNHEY and CDR2 SMNVEV (reference sequence). The V and J ends lost 10 bases and 6 bases, in that order; junction bases with no gene match: 12. In DNA form, the CDR3 reads TGTGCCACCACCCCGGTGGCAGGGGGTCAGCCCCAGCATTTT. It yields the protein CATTPVAGGQPQHF.

DNA of the CDR3: TGTGCCAGCAGCCCTAGACTTCGACTAGCGGGGGGCCACAATGAGCAGTTCTTC. The encoded protein is CASSPRLRLAGGHNEQFF. This sequence joins TRBV7-9 and TRBJ2-1, with 13 bases lining up with TRBD2. CDR1 and CDR2 from the germline V gene are SEHNR and FQNEAQ (reference sequence). The CDR3 contains 18 residues. V lost 5 bases, J lost 5 bases, and 12 bases stayed unmatched. Using reference TRBV7-9 and TRBJ2-1 for the parts outside the CDR3, the full variable domain is DTGVSQNPRHKITKRGQNVTFRCDPISEHNRLYWYRQTLGQGPEFLTYFQNEAQLEKSRLLSDRFSAERPKGSFSTLEIQRTEQGDSAMYLCASSPRLRLAGGHNEQFFGPGTRLTVL.

The chain combines TRBV6-5 with TRBJ2-4; TRBD2 agrees at 11 bases. V trimming: 6 bases; J trimming: 15 bases; junction bases outside the gene matches: 7. The CDR3 length is 12 residues. In germline, CDR1 is MNHEY, CDR2 SVGAGI. In DNA, the CDR3 is TGTGCCAGCAGGACACCGGGACTAGCGGTGTACTTC. Translated, it gives CASRTPGLAVYF.

J is TRBJ2-4 and V is TRBV14, with 11 bases lining up with TRBD2. V shed 1 base and J 5 bases; nucleotides not matched to a gene: 4. Germline V lookup: CDR1 SGHDN, CDR2 FVKESK. The CDR3 has 16 amino acids. The CDR3 nucleotides are TGTGCCAGCAGCCAAGGAGGGGGACTAGCGGAAAACATTCAGTACTTC. It yields the protein CASSQGGGLAENIQYF.

This chain connects TRBV9 to TRBJ1-1, with unresolved D. Looked up from germline, CDR1 is SGDLS and CDR2 is YYNGEE. CDR3 length equals 13 residues. V lost 1 base to trimming and J lost 1 base, with 5 bases between them. The CDR3 protein is CASSVSGNTEAFF. The CDR3 nucleotides read TGTGCCAGCAGCGTATCAGGGAACACTGAAGCTTTCTTT.

The chain is built from TRBV10-3 and TRBJ2-7, with a possible D match to TRBD1 (6 bases). Trimming stripped 6 bases from V and 6 bases from J, with 9 bases between. The germline V gene has CDR1 ENHRY and CDR2 SYGVKD. CDR3 length: 11 residues. The CDR3 sequence: CAISQGSEQYF. The CDR3 DNA reads as TGTGCCATCAGCCAGGGGTCCGAGCAGTACTTC.

This chain uses TRBV15 with TRBJ1-2; no firm D call. V shed 0 bases and J shed 7 bases, with 12 bases lying between them. In germline, CDR1 is LNHNV, CDR2 YYDKDF (reference sequence). The CDR3 sequence is 14 residues long. The CDR3 DNA is TGTGCCACCAGCAGAGATACAAGTATTGGTGGCTACACCTTC. The encoded protein is CATSRDTSIGGYTF.

The rearrangement joins TRBV30 to TRBJ2-6; maybe TRBD1 (5 bases). Germline CDR1 is GTSNPN and CDR2 is SVGIG (reference sequence). The CDR3 extends over 14 amino acids. The V and J ends lost 1 base and 2 bases respectively, with 6 bases between them. The CDR3 spells CAWSEGPGANVLTF. The CDR3 DNA reads TGTGCCTGGAGTGAGGGGCCTGGGGCCAACGTCCTGACTTTC.

The V and J genes are TRBV19 and TRBJ1-2, with 7 bases matching TRBD1. V gave up 7 bases and J gave up 6 bases; unmatched junction bases: 20. This CDR3 region has 17 residues. Germline CDR1 LNHDA, CDR2 SQIVND (reference sequence). CDR3 DNA: TGTGCCAGTAACCCAGGGGGATACGTTCTTGAATCCGATGGCTACACCTTC. The encoded protein is CASNPGGYVLESDGYTF.

The J gene is TRBJ2-7, the V gene TRBV21-1; the D segment call TRBD1 is taken from the table without a DNA check. TRBV21-1 is a pseudogene. The CDR3 has 14 residues. CDR3 in amino acids: CASSRGQGHYEQYF. The CDR3 DNA follows: TGTGCCAGCAGTCGCGGACAGGGCCACTACGAGCAGTACTTC.

The chain couples TRBV4-3 to TRBJ2-1, with 10 bases fitting TRBD2. V gave up 0 bases and J gave up 7 bases; unmatched junction bases: 6. The length of the CDR3 is 16 residues. Germline assignment: CDR1 LGHNA and CDR2 YSLEER. In nucleotides, the CDR3 is TGCGCCAGCAGCCAAGATCAACTAGCGGGATCTAATGAGCAGTTCTTC. Translating gives CASSQDQLAGSNEQFF.

This clone was detected only once. The CDR3 loop reads CASSFGFKNTEAFF. CDR3 nucleotide sequence: TGTGCCAGCAGCTTCGGGTTCAAGAACACTGAAGCTTTCTTT. The chain combines TRBV7-9 with TRBJ1-1, with unresolved D. Trimming left V 3 bases short and J 1 base short, with 9 bases between. CDR1 is SEHNR, CDR2 FQNEAQ, per germline (reference sequence). The CDR3 is 14 residues long.

The CDR3 sequence is CASSPETVNQPQHF. In DNA form, the CDR3 reads TGTGCCAGCTCACCAGAGACAGTCAATCAGCCCCAGCATTTT. This chain uses TRBV18 with TRBJ1-5; maybe TRBD1 (5 bases). The germline V and J ends were trimmed by 2 bases and 3 bases, with 8 bases remaining between them. Germline loops: CDR1 KGHSH, CDR2 LQKENI. This CDR3 is 14 amino acids long.

This sequence joins TRBV18 and TRBJ1-1; D might be TRBD1 (6 bases). Germline V gene lookup returns CDR1 KGHSH and CDR2 LQKENI. The germline V and J ends were trimmed by 3 bases and 2 bases, with 7 bases remaining between them. This CDR3 is 13 amino acids long. This CDR3 is CASSPTGNTEAFF. The CDR3 bases are TGTGCCAGCTCACCGACAGGTAACACTGAAGCTTTCTTT.

V and J are TRBV5-1 and TRBJ1-1; TRBD1 aligns across 10 bases. Germline CDR1 and CDR2: SGHRS and YFSETQ. The V segment lost 2 bases and the J segment 4 bases; nucleotides outside the gene matches: 5. This CDR3 has 15 amino acids. CDR3 sequence: CASSFSGTGVTEAFF. For the CDR3, the DNA is TGCGCCAGCAGCTTTTCCGGGACAGGGGTCACTGAAGCTTTCTTT.

This clone was seen only a few times. V and J are TRBV2 and TRBJ1-2; 10 bases are a match to TRBD1. CDR1 is SNHLY, CDR2 FYNNEI, per germline. The ends lost 11 bases at V and 7 bases at J; junction bases unmatched: 13. CDR3 length: 14 residues. The CDR3 DNA reads TGTGCCGGAAATACGGGACAGGGGTTTGCTGGCTACACCTTC. Translation: CAGNTGQGFAGYTF.

This clone showed up just once. The rearrangement joins TRBV5-6 to TRBJ2-7, with 10 bases that match TRBD1. The CDR3 is made up of 16 amino acids. V shed 1 base, J shed 4 bases, and the junction held 8 bases outside the gene matches. CDR1 is SGHDT and CDR2 is YYEEEE in the germline V gene. CDR3 nucleotides: TGTGCCAGCAGCTTGATTTTCGGGACAGGGGATTACGAGCAGTACTTC. This sequence encodes CASSLIFGTGDYEQYF.

The chain joins TRBV5-1 to TRBJ2-7; TRBD1 matches 9 bases. V shed 1 base, J shed 6 bases, and the junction held 5 bases outside the gene matches. Germline CDR1 and CDR2: SGHRS and YFSETQ. CDR3 length: 14 amino acids. The CDR3 sequence is CASSLPGQGCEQYF. CDR3 DNA sequence: TGCGCCAGCAGCTTGCCGGGACAGGGCTGCGAGCAGTACTTC.

This clone was counted a few times. The chain has TRBV5-1 and TRBJ2-1; 12 bases line up with TRBD2. CDR1 SGHRS and CDR2 YFSETQ come from the germline V gene. This CDR3 has 16 amino acids. V trimming: 4 bases; J trimming: 3 bases; junction bases outside the gene matches: 5. This CDR3 reads CASSILAGGHYNEQFF. For the CDR3, the DNA is TGCGCCAGCAGCATACTAGCGGGGGGTCACTACAATGAGCAGTTCTTC.

This sequence joins TRBV7-2 and TRBJ2-5; TRBD2 matches 9 bases. The CDR3 runs 15 residues. Germline V lookup: CDR1 SGHTA, CDR2 FQGNSA. The J segment lost 5 bases and the V segment lost 5 bases, leaving 9 bases of the junction unmatched. DNA of the CDR3: TGTGCCAGCAGCGCTATAGCGGGAGCCCCTGAGACCCAGTACTTC. This translates into CASSAIAGAPETQYF.

Only one count was recorded for this clone. The chain links TRBV19 to TRBJ1-6; D is perhaps TRBD1 (6 bases). This CDR3 has 17 amino acids. CDR1 LNHDA and CDR2 SQIVND come from the germline V gene (reference sequence). The V end lost 2 bases, the J end lost 6 bases, and 17 bases lay between the germline ends. CDR3 amino acids: CASSITTTGSSNSPLHF. CDR3 bases: TGTGCCAGTAGTATAACGACCACAGGGAGTTCTAATTCACCCCTCCACTTT.